This TCR beta chain is drawn from a study of Graves' ophthalmopathy and Graves' hyperthyroidism. Study-wide points: Sensitivity reached roughly 90% and specificity roughly 76% for a 13-signature model separating ophthalmopathy from stable hyperthyroidism. A majority of expanded thyroid clonotypes exceeding 0.001 frequency were likewise present in blood.

This clonotype was seen at least ten times. The antigen remains unidentified. Aged 18 to 65, the patients with hyperthyroidism had under 2 months' duration and were newly diagnosed. Other autoimmune diseases, uncontrolled infections, pregnancy or lactation excluded patients from enrollment. The sequenced template was RNA, covering the TCR beta CDR3 region. An opening RT-PCR round employed HTBI primers and preceded a second-round multiplex PCR. TCRdb re-called the multiplex PCR reads through MiXCR, storing one row per CDR3 protein. This sample has a few hundred thousand distinct CDR3 sequences; roughly 14% occur once, and the top ten carry about 7%. CDR1 DFQATT and CDR2 SNEGSKA come from the germline V gene (reference sequence). This CDR3 has 14 residues. Trimming pared 4 bases from V and 3 bases from J, leaving 13 bases between.

The V and J genes are TRBV20-1 and TRBJ1-5, with a weak D call TRBD1 (5 bases). The sequencing sample was made of peripheral blood. The sequence was collected from a young woman with stable Graves' hyperthyroidism. Here the CDR3 reads CSATQAGFNQPQHF. As DNA, the CDR3 is TGCAGTGCTACCCAAGCAGGGTTCAATCAGCCCCAGCATTTT.